A selection of T cell receptor beta chains follows, all from one sample in a study of CD8+CD57+ T cells in acquired aplastic anemia. TCRdb re-derived calls from the reads in MiXCR, one entry per CDR3 protein. The sample records under 200,000 distinct CDR3 sequences, roughly 48% being singletons. The specimen was sorted CD4+, CD8+, or CD8+CD57+ T cells (not recorded which) from PBMCs. These TCRs come from a human donor with aplastic anemia. Both conserved end residues are part of each CDR3. A D gene is named only where the DNA matches it firmly. The size field is filled for only some rows; it gives once, few, many or a size class.

V gene,D gene,J gene,clone size,CDR3 length,CDR3 protein,CDR3 DNA
TRBV7-2,TRBD1,TRBJ2-2,.,13,CASSPRGPGELFF,TGCGCCAGCAGCCCCAGGGGGCCCGGGGAGCTGTTTTTT
TRBV11-1,TRBD1,TRBJ2-7,.,16,CASSSPIGTGVYEQYF,TGTGCCAGCAGCTCCCCCATAGGGACAGGGGTCTACGAGCAGTACTTC
TRBV11-2,TRBD1,TRBJ1-4,.,15,CASSLETGGREKLFF,TGTGCCAGCAGCTTAGAGACAGGGGGCCGAGAAAAACTGTTTTTT
TRBV5-1,TRBD2,TRBJ2-1,many,16,CASSAASGRIYNEQFF,TGCGCCAGCAGTGCGGCTAGCGGAAGGATATACAATGAGCAGTTCTTC
TRBV4-2,.,TRBJ2-6,many,18,CASTASGAGRSGANVLTF,TGTGCCAGCACCGCGTCAGGGGCAGGGAGGTCTGGGGCCAACGTCCTGACTTTC
TRBV2,.,TRBJ1-5,.,13,CASRDGGTQPQHF,TGTGCCAGCAGGGATGGGGGCACTCAGCCCCAGCATTTT
TRBV25-1,TRBD2,TRBJ2-1,.,17,CASSPRGLAGAYNEQFF,TGTGCCAGCAGTCCTAGGGGACTAGCGGGAGCTTACAATGAGCAGTTCTTC
TRBV10-3,.,TRBJ2-2,.,13,CAIEAEGTGELFF,TGTGCCATCGAAGCGGAGGGCACCGGGGAGCTGTTTTTT
TRBV20-1,TRBD1,TRBJ2-7,.,15,CSASPLDRDSYEQYF,TGCAGTGCTAGCCCCCTTGACAGGGACTCCTACGAGCAGTACTTC
TRBV20-1,.,TRBJ1-5,few,15,CSARALWGSNQPQHF,TGCAGTGCTAGAGCCCTATGGGGAAGCAATCAGCCCCAGCATTTT
TRBV24-1,TRBD1,TRBJ2-3,.,14,CATSETGIPNTQYF,TGTGCCACCAGTGAGACAGGGATACCCAATACGCAGTATTTT
TRBV12-3/TRBV12-4,.,TRBJ1-6,.,15,CASTPGSRGNQPLHF,TGTGCCAGCACCCCCGGGTCCAGGGGCAATCAGCCCCTCCACTTT
TRBV27,.,TRBJ2-2,.,13,CASMLWGTGELFF,TGTGCCAGCATGCTTTGGGGGACCGGGGAGCTGTTTTTT
TRBV20-1,TRBD1,TRBJ1-5,many,16,CSARARQGGGVQPQHF,TGCAGTGCTAGAGCTAGACAGGGTGGGGGGGTACAGCCCCAGCATTTT
TRBV12-3/TRBV12-4,.,TRBJ2-1,once,15,CASSLKASPGNEQFF,TGTGCCAGCAGTTTAAAGGCTAGCCCTGGCAATGAGCAGTTCTTC
TRBV29-1,.,TRBJ1-1,.,14,CSSSPGAGNTEAFF,TGCAGCAGTTCCCCTGGAGCTGGAAACACTGAAGCTTTCTTT
TRBV10-2,.,TRBJ1-5,.,13,CASSPDQGQPQHF,TGTGCCAGCTCACCGGACCAGGGGCAGCCCCAGCATTTT
TRBV7-6,.,TRBJ1-2,.,15,CASSLGATGGNGYTF,TGTGCCAGCAGCTTAGGAGCGACAGGCGGTAATGGCTACACCTTC
TRBV9,.,TRBJ2-1,few,16,CASSVGQVVSYNEQFF,TGTGCCAGCAGCGTAGGCCAAGTAGTCTCCTACAATGAGCAGTTCTTC
TRBV10-3,.,TRBJ1-1,.,16,CAISESRGVWDTEAFF,TGTGCCATCAGTGAGTCCCGGGGCGTTTGGGACACTGAAGCTTTCTTT
TRBV12-3/TRBV12-4,.,TRBJ1-4,.,16,CASSFGLTATNEKLFF,TGTGCCAGCAGTTTTGGTCTGACAGCAACTAATGAAAAACTGTTTTTT
TRBV11-2,.,TRBJ1-2,many,16,CASSPTLQGEMYGYTF,TGTGCCAGCAGCCCGACACTACAGGGTGAGATGTATGGCTACACCTTC
TRBV15,TRBD2,TRBJ2-2,.,14,CATRLAGGAGELFF,TGTGCCACCAGACTAGCGGGAGGGGCCGGGGAGCTGTTTTTT
TRBV11-2,.,TRBJ2-3,.,15,CASSLVDQGTDTQYF,TGTGCCAGCAGCTTAGTGGACCAGGGTACAGATACGCAGTATTTT